This entry lists 26 T cell receptor beta chains sequenced from one sample in a study of vaccination effects on CD4 cells after COVID-19. The assay was immunoSEQ multiplex PCR, and TCRdb's table has in-frame clones only and misses some. This table holds tens of thousands of clones, about 73% found once. Expansion with viral peptide pools was applied to antigen-specific CD4+ T cells by the ViraFEST assay prior to sequencing. When around nine days of culture had elapsed, CD4+ T cells were isolated. SARS-CoV-2 infection was confirmed by PCR in the person between March and December 2020. What these receptors recognize is not known. The sample consisted of CD4+ T cells from PBMCs cultured with HCoV-NL63 spike peptides, taken before COVID-19 vaccination. The origin of the receptors is a human donor who had a prior SARS-CoV-2 infection.

The rearrangement links TRBV4-1 to TRBJ2-3; 10 positions match TRBD2. The CDR3 extends over 17 amino acids. V lost 0 bases to trimming and J lost 6 bases; unmatched junction nucleotides: 9. The germline V gene has CDR1 MGHRA and CDR2 YSYEKL. In nucleotides, the CDR3 is TGCGCCAGCAGCCAAGAACGAAGCGGGGGGGCCAGGGATACGCAGTATTTT. This gives the protein CASSQERSGGARDTQYF.

V and J are TRBV10-3 and TRBJ1-4; 8 bases are shared with TRBD1. V dropped 7 bases and J dropped 6; count of bases not matched to a gene: 1. This CDR3 spans 12 amino acids. Germline-derived CDR1 and CDR2 are ENHRY and SYGVKD. CDR3 loop: CAIKDRDEKLFF. CDR3 in DNA: TGTGCCATCAAGGACAGGGATGAAAAACTGTTTTTT.

The CDR3 coding sequence is TGCAGTGCTCTCTGGGGCTGGGAGCAGTACTTC. Encoded protein: CSALWGWEQYF. This chain connects TRBV20-1 to TRBJ2-7, with a possible D match to TRBD1 (5 bases). The length of the CDR3 is 11 residues. Deletions cut 5 bases from V and 7 bases from J, with 12 bases between. Germline V gene lookup returns CDR1 DFQATT and CDR2 SNEGSKA (reference sequence).

The chain carries TRBV4-1 and TRBJ1-1, with 9 bases identical to TRBD1. The V segment lost 1 base and the J segment 4 bases; nucleotides outside the gene matches: 4. Looked up from germline, CDR1 is MGHRA and CDR2 is YSYEKL. CDR3 length: 15 residues. CDR3 sequence: CASSQGWTGVTEAFF. The DNA for the CDR3 is TGCGCCAGCAGCCAAGGTTGGACAGGGGTCACTGAAGCTTTCTTT.

The chain employs TRBV5-1 and TRBJ2-3; 8 nucleotides align to TRBD1. Germline CDR1 SGHRS, CDR2 YFSETQ. Germline trimming cut 4 bases from V and 1 base from J; bases unmatched to any gene: 5. This CDR3 is built from 15 residues. Here the CDR3 reads CASSIQGVGTDTQYF. The DNA for the CDR3 is TGCGCCAGCAGCATACAGGGGGTCGGCACAGATACGCAGTATTTT. Combining the CDR3 with reference TRBV5-1 and TRBJ2-3 gives the whole variable domain KAGVTQTPRYLIKTRGQQVTLSCSPISGHRSVSWYQQTPGQGLQFLFEYFSETQRNKGNFPGRFSGRQFSNSRSEMNVSTLELGDSALYLCASSIQGVGTDTQYFGPGTRLTVL.

The rearrangement links TRBV5-4 to TRBJ1-4; tentatively, D is TRBD1 (6 bases). With 2 bases removed from V and 8 bases from J, the gap between germline ends came to 13 bases. CDR3 size: 14 residues. CDR1 and CDR2 (germline): SGHNT, YYREEE (reference sequence). The CDR3 sequence is CASSFAGAGEKLFF. CDR3 nucleotide sequence: TGTGCCAGCAGCTTTGCAGGGGCCGGGGAAAAACTGTTTTTT. The whole variable domain, filled in from reference TRBV5-4 and TRBJ1-4, reads ETGVTQSPTHLIKTRGQQVTLRCSSQSGHNTVSWYQQALGQGPQFIFQYYREEENGRGNFPPRFSGLQFPNYSSELNVNALELDDSALYLCASSFAGAGEKLFFGSGTQLSVL.

The rearrangement joins TRBV30 to TRBJ2-5, with 8 bases fitting TRBD2. Germline CDR1 GTSNPN, CDR2 SVGIG (reference sequence). V shed 5 bases, J shed 5 bases, and the junction held 10 bases outside the gene matches. CDR3 length equals 14 residues. The CDR3 DNA sequence: TGTGCCTGGGGAACGGGGGGGGCCAGGGAGACCCAGTACTTC. It codes for CAWGTGGARETQYF.

The chain joins TRBV28 to TRBJ2-7; 7 bases match TRBD2. The CDR3 covers 13 residues. Looked up from germline, CDR1 is MDHEN and CDR2 is SYDVKM. Losses at the gene ends were 7 bases for V and 7 bases for J; bases not matched to a gene: 10. The CDR3 loop reads CASNRGSGWEQYF. CDR3 coding DNA: TGTGCCAGCAATCGCGGGAGTGGGTGGGAGCAGTACTTC.

This clone has only a few counts. The rearrangement joins TRBV5-6 to TRBJ2-7; D is ambiguous. V lost 3 bases to trimming and J lost 3 bases, with 22 bases between them. This CDR3 region has 17 residues. The germline gives CDR1 SGHDT, CDR2 YYEEEE. In DNA form, the CDR3 reads TGTGCCAGCAGCTCCAACGCGCGATTTGGAGTAATCTACGAGCAGTACTTC. Its translation is CASSSNARFGVIYEQYF.

The chain links TRBV5-6 to TRBJ2-5; D may be TRBD2 (5 bases). The CDR3 contains 12 residues. In germline, CDR1 is SGHDT, CDR2 YYEEEE. V was trimmed by 5 bases and J by 5 bases, leaving 10 bases between them. CDR3 nucleotides: TGTGCCAGCAGTCGACCGGGGGAGACCCAGTACTTC. The encoded protein is CASSRPGETQYF.

The CDR3 DNA sequence: TGTGCCAGCAGCTCTTCCCCCGCAGATACGCAGTATTTT. It is translated as CASSSSPADTQYF. This chain connects TRBV7-3 to TRBJ2-3; D is unresolved. Germline CDR1 and CDR2: SGHTA and FQGTGA. V was cut by 4 bases and J by 4 bases, with 9 bases left in between. The CDR3 loop spans 13 amino acids.

V gene TRBV4-1 combines with J gene TRBJ2-5; the match to TRBD2 covers 10 bases. This CDR3 contains 15 residues. V lost 0 bases, J lost 2 bases, and 0 bases stayed unmatched. Germline assignment: CDR1 MGHRA and CDR2 YSYEKL. CDR3 sequence: CASSQEGLAQETQYF. In DNA, the CDR3 is TGCGCCAGCAGCCAAGAGGGACTAGCGCAAGAGACCCAGTACTTC.

Sample share makes this clone large. J is TRBJ2-1 and V is TRBV2, with TRBD2 identical over 8 bases. Germline CDR1 is SNHLY and CDR2 is FYNNEI. V lost 4 bases, J lost 6 bases, and 8 bases stayed unmatched. The CDR3 covers 15 residues. In DNA, the CDR3 is TGTGCCAGCAGTGTTCCAAGCGGGAGAGGCAATGAGCAGTTCTTC. It codes for CASSVPSGRGNEQFF.

V and J are TRBV7-9 and TRBJ2-3; TRBD2 is a possible D gene (5 bases). V was shortened by 3 bases and J by 5 bases, with 9 bases between the two germline ends. This CDR3 spans 13 amino acids. Per germline, CDR1 SEHNR and CDR2 FQNEAQ (reference sequence). CDR3 nucleotide sequence: TGTGCCAGCAGCTTCACTAGTGGAGATACGCAGTATTTT. It specifies CASSFTSGDTQYF.

V is TRBV6-5 and J is TRBJ1-2, with a weak D call TRBD1 (5 bases). Deletions cut 5 bases from V and 3 bases from J, with 10 bases between. This CDR3 is 13 amino acids long. The germline CDR1 and CDR2 sequences are MNHEY and SVGAGI. The CDR3: CASSPGPDYGYTF. DNA for the CDR3: TGTGCCAGCAGTCCGGGACCAGACTATGGCTACACCTTC.

V and J are TRBV9 and TRBJ2-5; TRBD2 aligns across 7 bases. The CDR3 contains 14 residues. CDR1 is SGDLS, CDR2 YYNGEE, per germline. The V segment lost 6 bases and the J segment 4 bases; nucleotides outside the gene matches: 9. The CDR3 DNA sequence: TGTGCCAGCAAAACCGGAGCGGGGCCAGAGACCCAGTACTTC. Amino acid sequence: CASKTGAGPETQYF.

Turning to this clone: The identical CDR3 is also encoded by other nucleotide sequences in the sample. The chain links TRBV3-1 (or the pseudogene TRBV3-2) to TRBJ2-7; D possibly corresponds to TRBD2 (6 bases). The CDR3 covers 20 residues. From germline, CDR1 is LGHDT and CDR2 YNNKEL (reference sequence). V dropped 2 bases and J dropped 2 bases, with 28 bases sitting between them. The CDR3 bases are TGTGCCAGCAGCCAAAAAGAGTGGACACGCTCTTGGGGGGTCGCCTACGAGCAGTACTTC. Its protein is CASSQKEWTRSWGVAYEQYF.

This clone was recorded a few times. J is TRBJ1-1 and V is TRBV11-2; TRBD1 agrees at 7 bases. The CDR3 contains 13 residues. V lost 6 bases to trimming and J lost 1 base; unmatched junction nucleotides: 2. The V gene's germline CDR1 is SGHAT and CDR2 FQNNGV. CDR3 coding DNA: TGTGCCAGCAGTAAGGGGGCGAACACTGAAGCTTTCTTT. This translates into CASSKGANTEAFF.

In its sample, this clone was seen a few times. The chain couples TRBV28 to TRBJ1-6; 11 bases match TRBD1. This CDR3 spans 18 amino acids. Germline loops: CDR1 MDHEN, CDR2 SYDVKM. The ends lost 5 bases at V and 0 bases at J; junction bases unmatched: 6. CDR3 in DNA: TGTGCCAGCAGTAGGACAGGGGGCTTTAGCTCCTATAATTCACCCCTCCACTTT. Translating gives CASSRTGGFSSYNSPLHF. Combining the CDR3 with reference TRBV28 and TRBJ1-6 gives the whole variable domain DVKVTQSSRYLVKRTGEKVFLECVQDMDHENMFWYRQDPGLGLRLIYFSYDVKMKEKGDIPEGYSVSREKKERFSLILESASTNQTSMYLCASSRTGGFSSYNSPLHFGNGTRLTVT.

The chain recombines TRBV5-1 with TRBJ2-2, with a possible D match to TRBD1 (8 bases). This CDR3 is 16 amino acids long. The V end lost 4 bases, the J end lost 3 bases, and 16 bases lay between the germline ends. Germline values: CDR1 SGHRS, CDR2 YFSETQ. The CDR3 is CASSVRTGGDTGELFF. The DNA for the CDR3 is TGCGCCAGCAGCGTAAGAACAGGGGGGGACACCGGGGAGCTGTTTTTT.

A single count supports this clone. The genes are TRBV24-1 and TRBJ1-2, with D unclear. This CDR3 is built from 12 residues. From germline, CDR1 is KGHDR and CDR2 SFDVKD. V gave up 1 base and J gave up 7 bases, with 6 bases separating them. CDR3 sequence (DNA): TGTGCCACCAGTGATTTTTCCGTTGGCTACACCTTC. It encodes CATSDFSVGYTF.

The gene calls are TRBV7-9 and TRBJ2-1; 14 bases fit TRBD2. The CDR3 runs 18 residues. The V and J ends lost 5 bases and 1 base, in that order; junction bases with no gene match: 7. CDR1 and CDR2 (germline): SEHNR, FQNEAQ (reference sequence). The CDR3 is CASSEGLAGDFSYNEQFF. The CDR3, as DNA: TGTGCCAGCAGCGAGGGACTAGCGGGGGACTTTTCCTACAATGAGCAGTTCTTC.

The chain is built from TRBV29-1 and TRBJ2-2; D perhaps matches TRBD2 (5 bases). CDR1 is SQVTM and CDR2 is ANQGSEA in the germline V gene. The CDR3 runs 15 residues. V lost 4 bases to trimming and J lost 5 bases, with 17 bases between them. This chain's CDR3 is CSVGSPRGRTGELFF. The CDR3 nucleotides are TGCAGCGTTGGGTCGCCCCGGGGTCGGACCGGGGAGCTGTTTTTT.

The chain uses TRBV7-2 and TRBJ2-7; D might be TRBD2 (6 bases). With 3 bases removed from V and 0 bases from J, the gap between germline ends came to 6 bases. This CDR3 has 13 amino acids. Germline-derived CDR1 and CDR2 are SGHTA and FQGNSA. This chain's CDR3 is CASSLTSSYEQYF. The CDR3 coding sequence is TGTGCCAGCAGCTTGACTAGCTCCTACGAGCAGTACTTC.

The chain has TRBV7-2 and TRBJ1-2; 8 bases line up with TRBD1. The CDR3 contains 16 residues. V lost 1 base and J lost 0; bases outside the gene matches: 4. The germline gives CDR1 SGHTA, CDR2 FQGNSA. The CDR3, as DNA: TGTGCCAGCAGCTTAGGAGGACAGGGTGCTAACTATGGCTACACCTTC. Translated: CASSLGGQGANYGYTF.

The chain links TRBV2 to TRBJ2-1; TRBD2 agrees at 8 bases. CDR1 and CDR2 from the germline V gene are SNHLY and FYNNEI. The V segment lost 5 bases and the J segment 0 bases; nucleotides outside the gene matches: 3. This CDR3 region has 15 residues. The CDR3 nucleotides are TGTGCCAGCAGTTGGACTAGCAGCTCCTACAATGAGCAGTTCTTC. Residues: CASSWTSSSYNEQFF.